The 29 T cell receptor beta chains reported below all come from one sample, sequenced in a study of T cell responses to AZD1222 COVID-19 vaccine. Measured with immunoSEQ multiplex PCR; TCRdb has only the in-frame clones, and not every one. The sample has 150,000 to 200,000 clones, 90% seen once. Source: peripheral blood, taken on day 0 of AZD1222 vaccination. All receptors derive from an adult in good health.

This clone was observed once. The chain is built from TRBV6-1 and TRBJ2-4; D might be TRBD2 (5 bases). The CDR3 runs 14 residues. With 2 bases removed from V and 6 bases from J, the gap between germline ends came to 11 bases. CDR1 is MNHNS, CDR2 SASEGT, per germline. The CDR3 DNA reads as TGTGCCAGCAGTGAAATCGCGGGTCGAAACATTCAGTACTTC. It translates to CASSEIAGRNIQYF.

The J gene is TRBJ1-2, the V gene TRBV19; no clear D. The V end lost 6 bases, the J end lost 5 bases, and 13 bases lay between the germline ends. The germline CDR1 and CDR2 sequences are LNHDA and SQIVND (reference sequence). The CDR3 covers 13 residues. CDR3 protein: CASSFQGKYGYTF. The CDR3 nucleotides read TGTGCCAGTAGCTTCCAAGGAAAGTATGGCTACACCTTC.

The chain employs TRBV6-1 and TRBJ1-6; D ambiguous. The V gene's germline CDR1 is MNHNS and CDR2 SASEGT. V was cut by 5 bases and J by 6 bases, with 11 bases left in between. CDR3 length: 14 amino acids. As DNA, the CDR3 is TGTGCCAGCAGTTGGGGAGGGAGTAATTCACCCCTCCACTTT. This translates into CASSWGGSNSPLHF.

V is TRBV12-3 or TRBV12-4 and J is TRBJ1-1, with a tentative D call TRBD1 (6 bases). This CDR3 contains 12 residues. V lost 1 base and J lost 8, with 8 bases in between. CDR3 DNA: TGTGCCAGCAGTTTAGGGGGGCCGGAAGCTTTCTTT. The encoded protein is CASSLGGPEAFF.

J is TRBJ2-1 and V is TRBV6-4; TRBD1 is a possible D gene (6 bases). CDR1 is MRHNA, CDR2 SNTAGT, per germline. V lost 3 bases, J lost 9 bases, and 9 bases lay in between. This CDR3 is built from 12 residues. CDR3 loop: CASSERGGEQFF. The CDR3 bases are TGTGCCAGCAGTGAACGAGGGGGTGAGCAGTTCTTC.

The chain carries TRBV23-1 and TRBJ1-2; D uncertain. TRBV23-1 is placed among ORFs of uncertain function. The CDR3 spans 12 residues. V was clipped by 3 bases and J by 4 bases, with 6 bases between them. The CDR3 loop reads CASSHRPYGYTF. DNA for the CDR3: TGCGCCAGCAGTCACCGACCCTATGGCTACACCTTC.

The chain uses TRBV28 and TRBJ1-2, with D uncertain. Germline assignment: CDR1 MDHEN and CDR2 SYDVKM. V was pared by 10 bases and J by 7 bases, with 25 bases between. The CDR3 is 15 residues long. The CDR3 spells CATPGEGVISGGYTF. The CDR3 DNA is TGTGCCACCCCTGGGGAAGGCGTGATATCGGGTGGCTACACCTTC.

The genes are TRBV5-1 and TRBJ2-7, with TRBD1 matching over 7 bases. Unmatched junction bases numbered 6, after V lost 5 bases and J lost 4 bases. The CDR3 has 13 residues. In germline, CDR1 is SGHRS, CDR2 YFSETQ. The CDR3 sequence is CASSTGQPYEQYF. The CDR3 coding sequence is TGCGCCAGCAGTACGGGACAGCCTTACGAGCAGTACTTC. Based on the CDR3 plus reference TRBV5-1 and TRBJ2-7, the full variable domain is KAGVTQTPRYLIKTRGQQVTLSCSPISGHRSVSWYQQTPGQGLQFLFEYFSETQRNKGNFPGRFSGRQFSNSRSEMNVSTLELGDSALYLCASSTGQPYEQYFGPGTRLTVT.

This chain links TRBV7-6 with TRBJ1-4; possible D gene TRBD1, 5 bases. Trimming cost V 1 base and J 2 bases, with 11 bases left between them. The CDR3 spans 16 residues. Germline V gene lookup returns CDR1 SGHVS and CDR2 FNYEAQ. The CDR3 sequence is CASSLESRATNEKLFF. The CDR3, as DNA: TGTGCCAGCAGCTTAGAGTCCAGGGCGACTAATGAAAAACTGTTTTTT.

The chain is built from TRBV6-5 and TRBJ1-4, with D possibly matching TRBD1 (5 bases). This CDR3 region has 15 residues. V lost 5 bases to trimming and J lost 5 bases, with 15 bases between them. Germline lookup yields CDR1 MNHEY and CDR2 SVGAGI. CDR3 residues: CASSTGTPRNEKLFF. The DNA of the CDR3 is TGTGCCAGCAGTACTGGGACTCCCCGGAATGAAAAACTGTTTTTT.

V and J are TRBV4-3 and TRBJ1-2; D is uncertain. The V gene lost 4 bases and the J gene lost 1 base, with 13 bases spanning the gap. The CDR3 spans 15 residues. Germline assignment: CDR1 LGHNA and CDR2 YSLEER. The CDR3 DNA reads as TGCGCCAGCAGCCCGGGCCCCCGGGGTAACTATGGCTACACCTTC. Amino acid sequence: CASSPGPRGNYGYTF.

V gene TRBV3-1 (or the pseudogene TRBV3-2) combines with J gene TRBJ1-2; D is possibly TRBD1 (6 bases). The CDR3 length is 14 residues. Trimming removed 0 bases at V and 7 bases at J, with 12 bases between. Germline CDR1 LGHDT, CDR2 YNNKEL (reference sequence). The CDR3 reads CASSQDPGAVGYTF. The CDR3 nucleotides read TGTGCCAGCAGCCAAGATCCGGGGGCAGTTGGCTACACCTTC.

The rearrangement joins TRBV6-6 to TRBJ2-7; D is possibly TRBD2 (6 bases). CDR1 is MNHNY, CDR2 SVGAGI, per germline (reference sequence). The CDR3 is 14 amino acids. The V and J ends lost 2 bases and 5 bases respectively, with 13 bases between them. The chain's CDR3 is CASSYDGGMDEQYF. The CDR3 nucleotides are TGTGCCAGCAGTTACGATGGGGGGATGGACGAGCAGTACTTC.

The chain links TRBV19 to TRBJ2-5; 16 nucleotides align to TRBD2. Germline CDR1 reads LNHDA; CDR2 reads SQIVND (reference sequence). V lost 2 bases and J lost 2; bases outside the gene matches: 2. This CDR3 region has 17 residues. CDR3 region: CASSITGLAGGQETQYF. CDR3 DNA sequence: TGTGCCAGTAGTATAACGGGACTAGCGGGGGGGCAAGAGACCCAGTACTTC.

The chain employs TRBV4-2 and TRBJ2-3, with a weak D call TRBD2 (6 bases). Germline-derived CDR1 and CDR2 are LGHNA and YNFKEQ. Trimming took 0 bases from V and 2 from J, leaving 15 bases between them. This CDR3 comprises 17 residues. The CDR3 loop reads CASSQDGGTDFTDTQYF. The CDR3 DNA sequence: TGTGCCAGCAGCCAAGATGGGGGGACGGATTTCACAGATACGCAGTATTTT.

The rearrangement uses TRBV19 and TRBJ1-1; D call uncertain. This CDR3 is built from 14 residues. Trimming cost V 6 bases and J 0 bases, with 11 bases left between them. Germline loops: CDR1 LNHDA, CDR2 SQIVND (reference sequence). The CDR3 here is CASSRSAVNTEAFF. For the CDR3, the DNA is TGTGCCAGTAGCAGGAGCGCTGTGAACACTGAAGCTTTCTTT.

V and J are TRBV5-1 and TRBJ2-2; tentative D call: TRBD1 (5 bases). V gave up 6 bases and J gave up 2 bases, with 11 bases separating them. CDR1 SGHRS and CDR2 YFSETQ come from the germline V gene. The CDR3 runs 14 residues. The CDR3: CASKEQANTGELFF. Written as DNA, the CDR3 is TGCGCCAGCAAGGAACAGGCTAACACCGGGGAGCTGTTTTTT.

Only one count was recorded for this clone. The chain uses TRBV18 and TRBJ1-2; 9 nucleotides align to TRBD1. The ends lost 3 bases at V and 2 bases at J; junction bases unmatched: 4. The CDR3 loop spans 15 amino acids. From germline, CDR1 is KGHSH and CDR2 LQKENI. CDR3 nucleotide sequence: TGTGCCAGCTCACCTCGGGACAGGGTAAACTATGGCTACACCTTC. Its translation: CASSPRDRVNYGYTF.

The chain combines TRBV5-1 with TRBJ1-4, with a weak D call TRBD1 (5 bases). Trimming removed 0 bases at V and 7 bases at J, with 13 bases between. Per the germline V gene, CDR1 is SGHRS and CDR2 is YFSETQ. CDR3 length equals 15 residues. The CDR3 coding sequence is TGCGCCAGCAGCTTGGTGAGAGGGGAGGGTGAAAAACTGTTTTTT. Translated: CASSLVRGEGEKLFF.

The rearrangement uses TRBV19 and TRBJ2-2; TRBD1 matches 10 bases. Per the germline V gene, CDR1 is LNHDA and CDR2 is SQIVND (reference sequence). The CDR3 is 15 amino acids. J lost 4 bases, V lost 3 bases, and 2 bases had no gene match. CDR3 nucleotide sequence: TGTGCCAGTAGTATTAGGACAGGGGGCACCGGGGAGCTGTTTTTT. The encoded protein is CASSIRTGGTGELFF.

This sequence joins TRBV30 and TRBJ1-1; 10 positions match TRBD1. V was clipped by 3 bases and J by 3 bases; unmatched bases: 4. Germline V gene sequence: CDR1 GTSNPN, CDR2 SVGIG (reference sequence). This CDR3 comprises 14 residues. The CDR3 region is CAWRGTGDYTEAFF. The DNA for the CDR3 is TGTGCCTGGAGAGGGACAGGGGATTACACTGAAGCTTTCTTT.

This clone was seen once. Other DNA sequences in the same sample also yield this CDR3. Here the CDR3 reads CASSELRGNTEAFF. CDR3 sequence (DNA): TGTGCCAGCAGTGAATTAAGAGGGAACACTGAAGCTTTCTTT. The chain employs TRBV6-1 and TRBJ1-1; no clear D gene. This CDR3 comprises 14 residues. Trimming stripped 2 bases from V and 1 base from J, with 8 bases between. From germline, CDR1 is MNHNS and CDR2 SASEGT.

The V call is TRBV9, the J call TRBJ2-3; 7 bases line up with TRBD2. The trim removed 4 bases at V and 2 bases at J, leaving 10 bases unmatched. The CDR3 sequence is 16 residues long. Germline CDR1 and CDR2: SGDLS and YYNGEE. The CDR3 DNA reads TGTGCCAGCAGCCCCATCGGGGGGAACCCCACAGATACGCAGTATTTT. Protein product: CASSPIGGNPTDTQYF.

The CDR3 loop reads CASSYNQGLEQYF. The CDR3 coding sequence is TGTGCCAGCAGTTACAATCAGGGGCTCGAGCAGTACTTC. The rearrangement joins TRBV6-2 or TRBV6-3 to TRBJ2-7; tentative D call: TRBD1 (6 bases). The CDR3 consists of 13 residues. Trimming shortened V by 2 bases and J by 6 bases, and 11 bases separated the two germline ends. Germline loops: CDR1 MNHEY, CDR2 SVGEGT.

The chain carries TRBV30 and TRBJ1-1; 8 bases map to TRBD1. CDR3 size: 16 residues. Germline CDR1 and CDR2: GTSNPN and SVGIG (reference sequence). V lost 0 bases, J lost 5 bases, and 11 bases stayed unmatched. The CDR3, as DNA: TGTGCCTGGAGTGTCGCAGGGGGCATTGGAACGACTGAAGCTTTCTTT. It yields the protein CAWSVAGGIGTTEAFF.

The J gene is TRBJ1-2, the V gene TRBV7-2; D is unclear. Germline V CDR1 and CDR2: SGHTA, FQGNSA. Trimming shortened V by 5 bases and J by 8 bases, and 18 bases separated the two germline ends. CDR3 length: 14 amino acids. This CDR3 reads CASSTRDASGGYTF. DNA of the CDR3: TGTGCCAGCAGCACCCGGGATGCCTCGGGCGGCTACACCTTC.

J is TRBJ2-7 and V is TRBV3-1 (or the pseudogene TRBV3-2); 9 positions match TRBD1. The CDR3 consists of 13 residues. Losses at the gene ends were 6 bases for V and 4 bases for J; bases not matched to a gene: 4. Germline CDR1 LGHDT, CDR2 YNNKEL (reference sequence). CDR3 bases: TGTGCCAGCAGGAGGACAGGGGAGTACGAGCAGTACTTC. It yields the protein CASRRTGEYEQYF.

The rearrangement joins TRBV13 to TRBJ1-4; 11 bases line up with TRBD1. CDR3 length: 20 amino acids. Per the germline V gene, CDR1 is PRHDT and CDR2 is FYEKMQ (reference sequence). J lost 3 bases, V lost 5 bases, and 17 bases had no gene match. CDR3 amino acids: CASSRVISDRGREANEKLFF. In DNA form, the CDR3 reads TGTGCCAGCAGCAGGGTCATATCGGACAGGGGGCGCGAGGCTAATGAAAAACTGTTTTTT.

The V gene is TRBV6-5, the J gene TRBJ1-2; the D gene is possibly TRBD1 (6 bases). Germline CDR1 and CDR2: MNHEY and SVGAGI. Trimming cost V 4 bases and J 3 bases, with 12 bases left between them. This CDR3 region has 14 residues. CDR3 nucleotide sequence: TGTGCCAGCAGTTTCGGGGGCGTCGACTATGGCTACACCTTC. This translates into CASSFGGVDYGYTF.